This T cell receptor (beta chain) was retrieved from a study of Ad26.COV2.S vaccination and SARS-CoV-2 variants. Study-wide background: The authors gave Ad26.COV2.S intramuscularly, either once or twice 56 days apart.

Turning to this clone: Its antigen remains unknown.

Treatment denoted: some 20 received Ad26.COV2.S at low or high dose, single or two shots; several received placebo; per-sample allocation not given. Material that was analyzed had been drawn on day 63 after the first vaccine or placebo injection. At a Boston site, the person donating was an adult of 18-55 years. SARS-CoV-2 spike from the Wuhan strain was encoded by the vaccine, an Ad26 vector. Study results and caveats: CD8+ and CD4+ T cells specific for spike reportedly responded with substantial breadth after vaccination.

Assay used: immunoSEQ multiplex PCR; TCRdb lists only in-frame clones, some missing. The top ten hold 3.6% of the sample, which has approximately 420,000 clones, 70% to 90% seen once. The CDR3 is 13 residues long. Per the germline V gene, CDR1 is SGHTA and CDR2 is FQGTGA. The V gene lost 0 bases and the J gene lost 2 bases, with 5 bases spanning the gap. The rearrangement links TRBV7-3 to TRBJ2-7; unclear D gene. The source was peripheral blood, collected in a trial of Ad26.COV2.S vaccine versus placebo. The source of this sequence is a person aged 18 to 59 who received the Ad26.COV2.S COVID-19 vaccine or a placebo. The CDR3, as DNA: TGTGCCAGCAGCTTAACTGGGACCTACGAGCAGTACTTC. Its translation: CASSLTGTYEQYF. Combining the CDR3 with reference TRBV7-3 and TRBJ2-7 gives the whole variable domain GAGVSQTPSNKVTEKGKYVELRCDPISGHTALYWYRQSLGQGPEFLIYFQGTGAADDSGLPNDRFFAVRPEGSVSTLKIQRTERGDSAVYLCASSLTGTYEQYFGPGTRLTVT.